This T cell receptor (beta chain) was recovered during a study of shared clonotypes between healthy human individuals. CD45RO-negative cells were positively selected for CCR7, leaving out terminally differentiated effector memory CD45RA+ cells. Measured with immunoSEQ multiplex PCR; TCRdb has only the in-frame clones, and not every one. The sample lists more than 2 million clones, just under 95% occurring once. J gave up 0 bases and V 5 bases, and 4 bases lay outside the gene matches. The CDR3 loop spans 14 amino acids. CDR1 MNHNS and CDR2 SASEGT come from the germline V gene. General study findings and limits: Genetic and exposure-history diversity was limited by the small donor number. Incompleteness in sorted-subset sequencing, despite large depth, was shown by rarefaction.

As to this clone: Antigen specificity is unknown. The sample carries other DNA sequences with the same CDR3.

The specimen was naive CD8+ T cells sorted from blood. This clonotype originated in a man aged 18 to 35 in good health. The J gene is TRBJ2-7, the V gene TRBV6-1; 7 positions agree with TRBD1. The CDR3 DNA follows: TGTGCCAGCAGTCCCCGGGACAGCTCCTACGAGCAGTACTTC. Translation gives CASSPRDSSYEQYF.